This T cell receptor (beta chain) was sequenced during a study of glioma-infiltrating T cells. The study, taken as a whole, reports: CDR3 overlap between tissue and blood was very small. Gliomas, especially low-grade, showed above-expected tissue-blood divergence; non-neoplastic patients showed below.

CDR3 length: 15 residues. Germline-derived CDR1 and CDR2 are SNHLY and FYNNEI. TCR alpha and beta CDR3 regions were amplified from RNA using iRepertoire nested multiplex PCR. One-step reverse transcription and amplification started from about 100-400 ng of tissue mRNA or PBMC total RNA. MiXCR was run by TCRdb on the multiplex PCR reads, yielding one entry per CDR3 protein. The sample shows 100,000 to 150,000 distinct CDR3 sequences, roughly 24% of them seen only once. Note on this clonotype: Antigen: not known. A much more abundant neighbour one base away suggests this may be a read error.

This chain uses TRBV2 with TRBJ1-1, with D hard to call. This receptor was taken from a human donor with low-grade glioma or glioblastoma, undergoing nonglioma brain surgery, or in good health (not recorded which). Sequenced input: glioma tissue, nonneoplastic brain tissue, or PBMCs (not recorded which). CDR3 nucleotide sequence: TGTGCCAGCAGTTATGGACCCCTAAGAGTGGGTGAAGCTTCCTTT. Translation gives CASSYGPLRVGEASF.